This section outlines one TCR beta chain sequence together with its context. Its target is unknown. These data originate in a study of shared clonotypes between healthy human individuals. About the research overall: CD4 naive cells filled three plates per donor, CD4 memory three, CD8 naive two and CD8 memory one.

The method was immunoSEQ multiplex PCR; TCRdb's version includes in-frame clones alone and lacks a portion of them. The sample has about 1 million clones; around four fifths are singletons. Study-level results: Clonotypes that were shared across several donors made up around 5.5% of naive CD4 clonotypes. Across subsets, estimated richness was generally greater for naive than for memory populations.

The germline V gene has CDR1 SGHNT and CDR2 YYREEE (reference sequence). Deletions cut 4 bases from V and 5 bases from J, with 15 bases between. CDR3 size: 15 residues. Sequencing was performed on memory CD4+ T cells sorted from blood. Subset here: CD45RA-negative fraction. The chain combines TRBV5-4 with TRBJ1-4; D might be TRBD1 (5 bases). The source of this sequence is a man aged 18 to 29 in good health. The CDR3 here is CASSSLGAQNEKLFF. The CDR3, as DNA: TGTGCCAGCAGCAGTCTAGGGGCGCAGAATGAAAAACTGTTTTTT. The entire variable domain, with the rest obtained from reference TRBV5-4 and TRBJ1-4, is as follows: ETGVTQSPTHLIKTRGQQVTLRCSSQSGHNTVSWYQQALGQGPQFIFQYYREEENGRGNFPPRFSGLQFPNYSSELNVNALELDDSALYLCASSSLGAQNEKLFFGSGTQLSVL.